This T cell receptor (beta chain) was observed in a study of a mutant IDH1 vaccine in newly diagnosed glioma. For the study at large: Once 4-6 weeks had passed after radiotherapy alone, vaccination started, or it started with temozolomide cycles. Treated patients showed a male proportion of 62.5%, a female proportion of roughly 40%, and a mean age of 40.4 years. Study-wide points: The occurrence of vaccine-induced immune responses was seen in around 95% of patients.

Time point: week 47, end of study. What each vaccine dose contained was 300 ug of mutant IDH1 20-mer peptide, accompanied by topical imiquimod. This CDR3 has 15 residues. Per germline, CDR1 MGHDK and CDR2 SYGVNS. The V and J ends lost 8 bases and 7 bases respectively, with 24 bases between them. The table came from immunoSEQ multiplex PCR; TCRdb's copy has only in-frame clones and leaves some out. The table includes tens of thousands of clones, less than 90% detected once. As regards this clone: No antigen is known for it.

The sequences come from PBMCs, collected from a glioma patient whose treatment included an IDH1 peptide vaccine. The rearrangement uses TRBV25-1 and TRBJ2-7; a possible D gene is TRBD1 (5 bases). This sequence originates from a woman in her forties or fifties with glioma. DNA of the CDR3: TGTGCCAGCGGTGCGTATGGGGCAGGGAATGGGGAGCAGTACTTC. It translates to CASGAYGAGNGEQYF.